This T cell receptor beta chain derives from a study of CD8 T cells in ankylosing spondylitis. Study conclusions and caveats: The disease-linked clones had a CD8+ phenotype and low blood frequencies. Made up of under ten highly homologous variants, a TCR beta motif appeared characteristic of ankylosing spondylitis blood. A subset of motif variants has previously been described in the synovial fluid and blood of reactive arthritis. Matched synovial fluid from ankylosing spondylitis patients was reported to be enriched for disease-linked clones.

V lost 7 bases to trimming and J lost 4 bases, with 14 bases between them. In germline, CDR1 is DFQATT, CDR2 SNEGSKA (reference sequence). The CDR3 runs 13 residues. By quantitative 5'-RACE with molecular barcodes, the TCR beta libraries were made. One entry per CDR3 protein results from TCRdb running MiXCR on the 5' RACE reads. Here the sample spans around 770,000 distinct CDR3 sequences, approximately 12% being singletons. This clonotype occurred many times. As yet, its antigen is unknown. The chain employs TRBV20-1 and TRBJ2-1, with D possibly being TRBD1 (6 bases). The sequence was collected from a male donor with ankylosing spondylitis. Specimen: blood, either unsorted or a sorted T cell fraction (not recorded which). This CDR3 reads CSVNQGLYNEQFF. The CDR3 DNA reads as TGCAGTGTTAACCAGGGGCTTTACAATGAGCAGTTCTTC.